Listed here are 8 T cell receptor beta chains from one sample, sequenced in a study of technical replicates of blood from a few donors. Method: immunoSEQ multiplex PCR; TCRdb's copy keeps in-frame clones and lacks some. The table shows 60,000 to 90,000 clones, with around 97% occurring only once. The sequenced material came from T cells isolated from PBMCs. Receptor source: a human donor in good health.

J is TRBJ2-7 and V is TRBV10-2, with D possibly TRBD2 on 5 matching bases. The CDR3 loop spans 12 amino acids. V shed 9 bases and J shed 2 bases, with 11 bases lying between them. Germline V gene data show CDR1 as WSHSY and CDR2 as SAAADI. CDR3 sequence (DNA): TGCGCCAGTTCAGCGGCCGCCTACGAGCAGTACTTC. It specifies CASSAAAYEQYF.

The chain links TRBV9 to TRBJ1-6; D is undetermined. V was cut by 3 bases and J by 0 bases, with 10 bases left in between. The CDR3 loop spans 16 amino acids. Germline V lookup: CDR1 SGDLS, CDR2 YYNGEE. In nucleotides, the CDR3 is TGTGCCAGCAGCGCTGACAAGAGCTCCTATAATTCACCCCTCCACTTT. This codes for CASSADKSSYNSPLHF.

J is TRBJ2-5 and V is TRBV30; D unclear. The germline V gene encodes CDR1 GTSNPN and CDR2 SVGIG (reference sequence). The V and J ends lost 2 bases and 0 bases respectively, with 4 bases between them. The CDR3 sequence is 12 residues long. The CDR3 loop reads CAWSFNQETQYF. The CDR3 nucleotides are TGTGCCTGGAGTTTCAACCAAGAGACCCAGTACTTC.

The chain links TRBV19 to TRBJ1-3, with 7 bases that match TRBD1. The CDR3 contains 16 residues. Germline V lookup: CDR1 LNHDA, CDR2 SQIVND (reference sequence). The junction had 17 bases not matched to a gene; V was cut back by 5 bases and J by 10 bases. The CDR3 is CASSSYRTGMEGTIYF. CDR3 sequence (DNA): TGTGCCAGTAGTTCCTATAGGACAGGCATGGAAGGGACCATATATTTT. Based on the CDR3 plus reference TRBV19 and TRBJ1-3, the full variable domain is DGGITQSPKYLFRKEGQNVTLSCEQNLNHDAMYWYRQDPGQGLRLIYYSQIVNDFQKGDIAEGYSVSREKKESFPLTVTSAQKNPTAFYLCASSSYRTGMEGTIYFGEGSWLTVV.

The rearrangement uses TRBV5-1 and TRBJ2-7; D possibly corresponds to TRBD1 (5 bases). The CDR3 contains 14 residues. In germline, CDR1 is SGHRS, CDR2 YFSETQ. Trimming shortened V by 4 bases and J by 6 bases, and 17 bases separated the two germline ends. The DNA of the CDR3 is TGCGCCAGCAGCCGGCCCACAGGCCCCTCCGAGCAGTACTTC. This sequence encodes CASSRPTGPSEQYF.

The chain couples TRBV18 to TRBJ2-1, with D maybe TRBD2 (6 bases). The V gene's germline CDR1 is KGHSH and CDR2 LQKENI. The V gene lost 2 bases and the J gene lost 5 bases, with 10 bases spanning the gap. The CDR3 extends over 14 amino acids. The CDR3 DNA sequence: TGTGCCAGCTCACCAACGTCGGGAGACAATGAGCAGTTCTTC. It yields the protein CASSPTSGDNEQFF. Combining the CDR3 with reference TRBV18 and TRBJ2-1 gives the whole variable domain NAGVMQNPRHLVRRRGQEARLRCSPMKGHSHVYWYRQLPEEGLKFMVYLQKENIIDESGMPKERFSAEFPKEGPSILRIQQVVRGDSAAYFCASSPTSGDNEQFFGPGTRLTVL.

The J gene is TRBJ1-1, the V gene TRBV4-1, with TRBD1 matching over 8 bases. V was clipped by 4 bases and J by 4 bases; unmatched bases: 8. Germline V gene data show CDR1 as MGHRA and CDR2 as YSYEKL. The CDR3 is 15 amino acids. CDR3 coding DNA: TGCGCCAGCAGCCGCGGTGGACAGGGCCCCACTGAAGCTTTCTTT. It encodes CASSRGGQGPTEAFF.

The DNA of the CDR3 is TGTGCCTGGAGTGAACCGGGACAGGGTCGGCCCCAGCATTTT. It yields the protein CAWSEPGQGRPQHF. The chain links TRBV30 to TRBJ1-5; 9 nucleotides match TRBD1. This CDR3 is 14 amino acids long. Germline V gene sequence: CDR1 GTSNPN, CDR2 SVGIG (reference sequence). The V segment lost 1 base and the J segment 9 bases; nucleotides outside the gene matches: 7.